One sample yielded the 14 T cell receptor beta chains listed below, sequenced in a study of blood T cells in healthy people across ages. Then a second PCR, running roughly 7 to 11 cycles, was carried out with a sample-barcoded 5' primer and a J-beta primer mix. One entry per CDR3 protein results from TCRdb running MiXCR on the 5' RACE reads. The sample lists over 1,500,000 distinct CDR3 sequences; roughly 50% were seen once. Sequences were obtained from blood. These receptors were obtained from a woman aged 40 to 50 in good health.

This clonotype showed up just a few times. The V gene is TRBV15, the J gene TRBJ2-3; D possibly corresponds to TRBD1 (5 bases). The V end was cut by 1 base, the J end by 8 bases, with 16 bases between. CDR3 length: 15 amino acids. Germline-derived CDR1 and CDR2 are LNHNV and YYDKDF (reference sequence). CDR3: CATSRVNGQGATQYF. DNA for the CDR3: TGTGCCACCAGCAGAGTGAACGGCCAGGGTGCTACGCAGTATTTT.

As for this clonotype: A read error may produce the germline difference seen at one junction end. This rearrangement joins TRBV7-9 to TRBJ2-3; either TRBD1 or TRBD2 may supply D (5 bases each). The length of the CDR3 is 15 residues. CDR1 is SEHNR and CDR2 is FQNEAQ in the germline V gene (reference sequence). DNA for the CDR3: TGTGCCAGCAGCTCGAGAGCGGATGAGACAGAGACGCAGTATTTT. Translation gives CASSSRADETETQYF.

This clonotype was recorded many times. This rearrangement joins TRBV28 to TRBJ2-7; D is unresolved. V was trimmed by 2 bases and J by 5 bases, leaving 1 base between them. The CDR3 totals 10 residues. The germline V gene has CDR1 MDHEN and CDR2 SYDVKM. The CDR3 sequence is CASSLNEQYF. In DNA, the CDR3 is TGTGCCAGCAGTTTAAACGAGCAGTACTTC.

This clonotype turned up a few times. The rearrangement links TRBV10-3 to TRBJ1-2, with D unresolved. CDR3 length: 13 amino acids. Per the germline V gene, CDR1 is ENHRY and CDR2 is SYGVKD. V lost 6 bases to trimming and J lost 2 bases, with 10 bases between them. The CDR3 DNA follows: TGTGCCATCAGAGTGGACGGAAACTATGGCTACACCTTC. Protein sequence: CAIRVDGNYGYTF.

The CDR3 region has the DNA TGTGCCAGCAGTTCTAAACAGGGTGGGAACACTGAAGCTTTCTTT. Its translation: CASSSKQGGNTEAFF. The chain joins TRBV2 to TRBJ1-1, with D maybe TRBD1 (6 bases). Trimming pared 5 bases from V and 1 base from J, leaving 14 bases between. The CDR3 is 15 amino acids. Germline V gene sequence: CDR1 SNHLY, CDR2 FYNNEI.

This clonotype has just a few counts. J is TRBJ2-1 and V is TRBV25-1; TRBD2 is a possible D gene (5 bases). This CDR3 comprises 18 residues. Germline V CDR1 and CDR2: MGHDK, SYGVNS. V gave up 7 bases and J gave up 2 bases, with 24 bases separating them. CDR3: CASTSTPFGKKTYNEQFF. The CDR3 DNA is TGTGCCAGCACATCTACGCCCTTCGGGAAAAAAACCTACAATGAGCAGTTCTTC.

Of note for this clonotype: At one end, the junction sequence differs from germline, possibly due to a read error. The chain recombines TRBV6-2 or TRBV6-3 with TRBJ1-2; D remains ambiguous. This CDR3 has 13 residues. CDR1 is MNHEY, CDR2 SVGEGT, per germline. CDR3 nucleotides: TGTACCAGCAGCGGACCCGCTAACTATGGCTACACCTTC. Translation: CTSSGPANYGYTF.

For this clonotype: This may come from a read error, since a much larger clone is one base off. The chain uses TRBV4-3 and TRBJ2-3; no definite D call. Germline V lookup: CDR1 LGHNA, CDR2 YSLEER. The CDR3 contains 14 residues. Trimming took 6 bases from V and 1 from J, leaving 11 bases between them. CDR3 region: CASRQSSGTDTQYF. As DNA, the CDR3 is TGCGCCAGCAGGCAAAGCTCGGGCACAGATACGCAGTATTTT.

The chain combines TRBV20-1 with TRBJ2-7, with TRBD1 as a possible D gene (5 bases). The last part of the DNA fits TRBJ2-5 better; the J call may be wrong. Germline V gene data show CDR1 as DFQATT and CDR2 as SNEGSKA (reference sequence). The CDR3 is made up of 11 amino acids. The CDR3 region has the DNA TGCAGTGCTCCTTGGGGCGAGACCCAGTACTTC. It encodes CSAPWGETQYF.

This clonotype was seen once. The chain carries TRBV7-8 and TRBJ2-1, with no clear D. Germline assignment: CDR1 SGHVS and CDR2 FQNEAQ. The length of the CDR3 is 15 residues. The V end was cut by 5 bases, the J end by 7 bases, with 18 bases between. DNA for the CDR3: TGTGCCAGCAGCCCCCGGTTGGTAGAGGCTAATGAGCAGTTCTTC. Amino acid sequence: CASSPRLVEANEQFF.

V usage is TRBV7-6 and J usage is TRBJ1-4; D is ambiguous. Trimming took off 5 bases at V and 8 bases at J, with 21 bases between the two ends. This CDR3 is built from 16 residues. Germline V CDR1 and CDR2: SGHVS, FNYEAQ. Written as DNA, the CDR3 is TGTGCCAGCAGCCTAGAGTCCGGGCGAGGAAAAGAAAAACTGTTTTTT. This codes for CASSLESGRGKEKLFF.

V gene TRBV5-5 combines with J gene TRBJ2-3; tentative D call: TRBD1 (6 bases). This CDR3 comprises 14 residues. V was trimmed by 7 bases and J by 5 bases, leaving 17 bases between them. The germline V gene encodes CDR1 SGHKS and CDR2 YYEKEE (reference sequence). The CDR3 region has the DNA TGTGCCAGCGAAGGACTGGGGGCGTTAGATACGCAGTATTTT. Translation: CASEGLGALDTQYF.

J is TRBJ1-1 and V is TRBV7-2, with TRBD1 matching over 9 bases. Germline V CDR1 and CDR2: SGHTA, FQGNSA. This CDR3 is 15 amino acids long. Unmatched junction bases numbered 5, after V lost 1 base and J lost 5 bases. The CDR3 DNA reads TGTGCCAGCAGCTTAGGTACAGGGGGCTTTACTGAAGCTTTCTTT. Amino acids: CASSLGTGGFTEAFF.

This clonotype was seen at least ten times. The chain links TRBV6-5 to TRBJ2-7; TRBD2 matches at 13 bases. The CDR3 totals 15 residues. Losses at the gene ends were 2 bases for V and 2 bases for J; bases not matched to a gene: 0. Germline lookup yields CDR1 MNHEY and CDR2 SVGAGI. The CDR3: CASSYGLAGAYEQYF. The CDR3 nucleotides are TGTGCCAGCAGTTACGGACTAGCGGGGGCCTACGAGCAGTACTTC.